This T cell receptor (beta chain) was profiled in a study of identical twins. Findings and limits, study-wide: Monozygotic twins shared more out-of-frame TCR alpha than recombination models predicted. Twins showed weaker excess sharing in their beta out-of-frame sequences. Excess low generation probability was seen in twin-shared out-of-frame alpha sequences.

Germline CDR1 and CDR2: SQVTM and ANQGSEA. This CDR3 is 13 amino acids long. Trimming took 1 base from V and 2 from J; bases not matched to a gene: 1. MiXCR, run by TCRdb on the 5' RACE reads, gives a single entry per CDR3 protein. The repertoire has roughly 490,000 distinct CDR3 sequences, roughly an eighth of them found once; the top ten carry 0.98%. The sample holds many counts of this clonotype. What it binds is not known. A further study also used this sample, focusing on yellow fever vaccine responses in identical twins.

The sequence was collected from a woman aged 18-29 years in good health. The sample comprised CD4+ T cells sorted from blood. J is TRBJ2-5 and V is TRBV29-1; 7 bases map to TRBD2. DNA for the CDR3: TGCAGCGTTGAAGTGGGACTACAAGAGACCCAGTACTTC. This encodes CSVEVGLQETQYF. Filled out from reference TRBV29-1 and TRBJ2-5, the complete variable domain reads SAVISQKPSRDICQRGTSLTIQCQVDSQVTMMFWYRQQPGQSLTLIATANQGSEATYESGFVIDKFPISRPNLTFSTLTVSNMSPEDSSIYLCSVEVGLQETQYFGPGTRLLVL.